This T cell receptor (beta chain) was identified during a study of blood T cell repertoires in COVID-19. Study background: From the United States, Italy and Spain came samples of acute and convalescent COVID-19.

This CDR3 region has 15 residues. CDR1 and CDR2 (germline): SQVTM, ANQGSEA. V lost 6 bases and J lost 3; bases outside the gene matches: 7. Original processing notes: Reference gene primers were amplified, and this amplification served to estimate nucleated cell counts. Repertoires were generated with immunoSEQ multiplex PCR, while TCRdb's copy carries only in-frame clones and drops some. That table furnishes V, J and clone size, whereas the DNA furnished D and trimming. Of 270,000 or so clones in the sample, approximately 84% were seen once. J is TRBJ2-3 and V is TRBV29-1; 12 nucleotides agree with TRBD2. Sequenced material: peripheral blood. This sequence was found in a human donor with COVID-19, enrolled during active disease. The donor label of this sample is uncertain. In nucleotides, the CDR3 is TGCAGCGTCTCGACTAGCGGGAGAAGGACAGATACGCAGTATTTT. Translated: CSVSTSGRRTDTQYF.